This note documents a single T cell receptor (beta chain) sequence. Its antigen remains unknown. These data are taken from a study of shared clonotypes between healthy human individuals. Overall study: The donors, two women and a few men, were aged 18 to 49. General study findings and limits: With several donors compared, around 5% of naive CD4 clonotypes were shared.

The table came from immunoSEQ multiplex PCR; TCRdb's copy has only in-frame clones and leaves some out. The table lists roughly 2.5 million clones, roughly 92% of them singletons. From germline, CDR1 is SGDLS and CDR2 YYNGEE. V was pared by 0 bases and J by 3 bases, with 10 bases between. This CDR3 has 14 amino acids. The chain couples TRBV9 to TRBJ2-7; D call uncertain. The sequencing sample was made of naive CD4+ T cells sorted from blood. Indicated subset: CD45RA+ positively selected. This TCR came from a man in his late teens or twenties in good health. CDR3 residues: CASSVGVDNYEQYF. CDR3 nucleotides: TGTGCCAGCAGCGTAGGGGTCGACAACTACGAGCAGTACTTC.